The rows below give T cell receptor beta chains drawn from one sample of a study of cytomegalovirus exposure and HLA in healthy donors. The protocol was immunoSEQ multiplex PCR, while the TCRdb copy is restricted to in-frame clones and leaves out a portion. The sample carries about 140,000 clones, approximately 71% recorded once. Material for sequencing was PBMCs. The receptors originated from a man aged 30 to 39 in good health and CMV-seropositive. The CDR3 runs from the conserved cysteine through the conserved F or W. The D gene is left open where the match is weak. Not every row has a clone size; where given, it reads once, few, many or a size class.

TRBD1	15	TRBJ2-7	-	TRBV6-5	CASSSGTGWLYEQYF	TGTGCCAGCAGTTCAGGGACAGGGTGGTTATACGAGCAGTACTTC
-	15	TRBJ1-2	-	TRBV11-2	CASSLLSEQGCGYTF	TGTGCCAGCAGCTTATTATCCGAACAGGGATGTGGCTACACCTTC
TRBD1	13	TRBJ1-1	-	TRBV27	CASFLTGGTEAFF	TGTGCCAGCTTTCTTACAGGGGGCACTGAAGCTTTCTTT
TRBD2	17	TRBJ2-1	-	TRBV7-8	CASSRGLGLAGSNEQFF	TGTGCCAGCAGCCGGGGGTTAGGGCTAGCGGGATCCAATGAGCAGTTCTTC
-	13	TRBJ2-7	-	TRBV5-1	CASSTTGSYEQYF	TGCGCCAGCAGCACGACAGGATCCTACGAGCAGTACTTC
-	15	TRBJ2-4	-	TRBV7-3	CASSPPGIAKNIQYF	TGTGCCAGCAGCCCCCCGGGGATAGCCAAAAACATTCAGTACTTC
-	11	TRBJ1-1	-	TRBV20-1	CSASTRQGRFF	TGCAGTGCTAGTACAAGGCAGGGTAGATTCTTT
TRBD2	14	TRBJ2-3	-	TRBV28	CASSLLAGRDTQYF	TGTGCCAGCAGTCTGCTAGCGGGAAGGGATACGCAGTATTTT
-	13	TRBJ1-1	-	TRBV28	CASGSGQNTEAFF	TGTGCCAGCGGGTCAGGGCAGAACACTGAAGCTTTCTTT
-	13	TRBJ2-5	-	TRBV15	CATSPSRRETQYF	TGTGCCACCAGCCCGTCCCGCCGGGAGACCCAGTACTTC
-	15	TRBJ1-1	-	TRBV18	CASSPQLDRNTEAFF	TGTGCCAGCTCACCGCAATTGGACAGGAACACTGAAGCTTTCTTT
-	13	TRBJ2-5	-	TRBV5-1	CASSLAGWETQYF	TGCGCCAGCAGCTTGGCCGGGTGGGAGACCCAGTACTTC
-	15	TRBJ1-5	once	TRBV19	CASSLLEGSGQPQHF	TGTGCCAGTAGTCTCCTAGAAGGGAGCGGTCAGCCCCAGCATTTT
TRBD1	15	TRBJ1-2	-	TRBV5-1	CASSLDPGGNYGYTF	TGCGCCAGCAGCTTGGATCCAGGGGGGAACTATGGCTACACCTTC
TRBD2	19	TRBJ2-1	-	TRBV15	CATSRDSLSSGSFYNEQFF	TGTGCCACCAGCAGAGATTCTCTGTCTAGCGGGAGTTTTTACAATGAGCAGTTCTTC
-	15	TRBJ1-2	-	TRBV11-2	CASSFGDGRVGGYTF	TGTGCCAGCAGCTTCGGGGACGGGAGGGTCGGCGGCTACACCTTC
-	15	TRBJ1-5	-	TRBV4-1	CASSQDGQGNQPQHF	TGCGCCAGCAGCCAAGATGGGCAGGGGAATCAGCCCCAGCATTTT
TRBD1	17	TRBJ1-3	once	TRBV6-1	CASSDGTGGLRGNTIYF	TGTGCCAGCAGTGACGGGACAGGTGGCCTCCGTGGAAACACCATATATTTT
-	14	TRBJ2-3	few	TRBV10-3	CAISESKGEGTQYF	TGTGCCATCAGTGAGTCAAAGGGAGAAGGTACGCAGTATTTT
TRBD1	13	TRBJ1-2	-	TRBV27	CASSFRGRSGYTF	TGTGCCAGCAGTTTTAGGGGGCGAAGTGGCTACACCTTC
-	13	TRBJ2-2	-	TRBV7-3	CASSTDARRELFF	TGTGCCAGCAGCACGGATGCCAGGCGGGAGCTGTTTTTT
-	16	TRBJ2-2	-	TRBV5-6	CASSFGITANTGELFF	TGTGCCAGCAGCTTCGGGATTACTGCGAACACCGGGGAGCTGTTTTTT
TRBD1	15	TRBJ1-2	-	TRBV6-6	CASSPAGTGGYGYTF	TGTGCCAGCAGTCCCGCCGGAACAGGGGGCTATGGCTACACCTTC
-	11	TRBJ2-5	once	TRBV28	CASSLRGTQYF	TGTGCCAGCAGTTTAAGGGGGACCCAGTACTTC
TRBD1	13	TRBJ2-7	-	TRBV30	CAWKGQGFDEQYF	TGTGCCTGGAAGGGACAGGGTTTCGACGAGCAGTACTTC
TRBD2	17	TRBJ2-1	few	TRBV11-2	CASSFASGRASYNEQFF	TGTGCCAGCAGCTTTGCTAGCGGGAGGGCATCCTACAATGAGCAGTTCTTC
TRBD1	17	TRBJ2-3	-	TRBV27	CASSPRTGGFTSSTQYF	TGTGCCAGCAGTCCCCGGACAGGGGGGTTCACCTCGAGTACGCAGTATTTT
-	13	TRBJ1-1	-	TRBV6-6	CASNEAGATEAFF	TGTGCCAGCAATGAGGCGGGGGCCACTGAAGCTTTCTTT
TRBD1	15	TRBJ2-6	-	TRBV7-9	CASSWTGSGANVLTF	TGTGCCAGCAGCTGGACAGGATCTGGGGCCAACGTCCTGACTTTC
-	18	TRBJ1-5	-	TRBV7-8	CASTLSFLGAYSNQPQHF	TGTGCCAGCACCCTCTCTTTTTTGGGGGCTTATAGCAATCAGCCCCAGCATTTT
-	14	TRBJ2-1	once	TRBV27	CASSLTPTGHAPFF	TGTGCCAGCAGTTTAACACCGACCGGACACGCGCCGTTCTTC
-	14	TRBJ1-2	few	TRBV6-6	CASSSTDTFYGYTF	TGTGCCAGCAGTTCTACAGATACTTTTTATGGCTACACCTTC
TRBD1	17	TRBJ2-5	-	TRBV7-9	CASSRVWGQGFQETQYF	TGTGCCAGCAGCCGCGTCTGGGGACAGGGGTTCCAAGAGACCCAGTACTTC
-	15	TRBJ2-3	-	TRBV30	CAWSGSGSGADTQYF	TGTGCCTGGAGTGGGTCGGGATCGGGAGCAGATACGCAGTATTTT
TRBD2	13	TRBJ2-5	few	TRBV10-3	CAINRAGEETQYF	TGTGCCATCAACCGAGCGGGAGAAGAGACCCAGTACTTC
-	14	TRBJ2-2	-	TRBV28	CASSTPRRTGELFF	TGTGCCAGCAGTACCCCTAGGCGCACCGGGGAGCTGTTTTTT
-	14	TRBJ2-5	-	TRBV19	CASSTHGIAETQYF	TGTGCCAGTAGTACTCACGGGATAGCGGAGACCCAGTACTTC
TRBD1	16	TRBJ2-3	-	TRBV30	CAWMGQGAIGTDTQYF	TGTGCCTGGATGGGTCAGGGGGCAATTGGTACAGATACGCAGTATTTT
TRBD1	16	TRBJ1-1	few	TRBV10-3	CAISAVSTGGNTEAFF	TGTGCCATCAGTGCCGTTTCGACAGGGGGAAACACTGAAGCTTTCTTT
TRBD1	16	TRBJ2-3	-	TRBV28	CASSFFRTGGPDTQYF	TGTGCCAGCAGTTTTTTTCGGACAGGGGGCCCAGATACGCAGTATTTT
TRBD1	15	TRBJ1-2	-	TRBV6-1	CASTLGGYKTNGYTF	TGTGCCAGCACCCTAGGGGGCTACAAGACTAATGGCTACACCTTC
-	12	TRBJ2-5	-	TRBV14	CASSPWEGAQYF	TGTGCCAGCAGCCCCTGGGAAGGGGCCCAGTACTTC
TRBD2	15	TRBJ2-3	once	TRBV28	CASSLGLAGTDTQYF	TGTGCCAGCAGCCTCGGACTAGCTGGGACAGATACGCAGTATTTT
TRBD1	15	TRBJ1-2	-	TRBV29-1	CSVESGTGALLGYTF	TGCAGCGTTGAGTCCGGGACAGGGGCCCTCCTGGGCTACACCTTC
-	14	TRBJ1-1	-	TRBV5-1	CASSLAPGSGEAFF	TGCGCCAGCAGCTTGGCTCCTGGGTCGGGTGAAGCTTTCTTT
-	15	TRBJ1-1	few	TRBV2	CASSGQRRANTEAFF	TGTGCCAGCAGCGGACAAAGACGGGCCAACACTGAAGCTTTCTTT
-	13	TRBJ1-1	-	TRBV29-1	CSVELQTNTEAFF	TGCAGCGTTGAGTTACAGACGAACACTGAAGCTTTCTTT
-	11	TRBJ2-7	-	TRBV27	CASRNTYEQYF	TGTGCCAGCAGGAACACCTACGAGCAGTACTTC
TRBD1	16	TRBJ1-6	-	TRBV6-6	CASSQGQGKDNSPLHF	TGTGCCAGCAGTCAGGGACAGGGGAAAGATAATTCACCCCTCCACTTT
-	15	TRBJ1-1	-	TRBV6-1	CASSSNPSRSTEAFF	TGTGCCAGCAGTTCCAACCCATCCCGTAGCACTGAAGCTTTCTTT
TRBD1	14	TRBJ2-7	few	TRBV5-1	CASSADRVMYEQYF	TGCGCCAGCAGCGCCGACAGGGTTATGTACGAGCAGTACTTC
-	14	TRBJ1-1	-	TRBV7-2	CASSLDRVSTEAFF	TGTGCCAGCAGCTTAGACAGGGTAAGCACTGAAGCTTTCTTT
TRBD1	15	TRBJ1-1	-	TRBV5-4	CASSLGGGPIFGAFF	TGTGCCAGCAGCTTGGGAGGGGGCCCGATCTTTGGCGCTTTCTTT
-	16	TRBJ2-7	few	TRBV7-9	CASSPGGQNRDREQYF	TGTGCCAGCAGCCCCGGAGGGCAAAACCGGGACAGAGAGCAGTACTTC
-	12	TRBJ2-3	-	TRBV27	CASNQGSDTQYF	TGTGCCAGCAACCAGGGTTCAGATACGCAGTATTTT